This T cell receptor beta chain emerged from a study of chemoradiotherapy in HPV16-positive cancers. At the level of the study: Functional T-cell assays on two HPV16-positive patients' cells defined candidate HPV-specific clones and common TCR motifs. The study's findings and limits: During treatment, candidate HPV-specific clones and E7-related motifs expanded in tumor.

Sequencing was performed with immunoSEQ multiplex PCR; in TCRdb, only in-frame clones are kept and a portion is missing. The table shows 9,500 or so clones, with 60% to 85% occurring only once. This CDR3 region has 17 residues. The germline V gene has CDR1 SNHLY and CDR2 FYNNEI. The germline V and J ends were trimmed by 0 bases and 2 bases, with 14 bases remaining between them. Remarks on this clone: Its antigen is unidentified.

The sequenced sample was tumor tissue, obtained from a patient who underwent chemoradiotherapy. This clonotype was sampled from a human donor with HPV-associated anogenital cancer. V and J are TRBV2 and TRBJ2-1; perhaps TRBD1 as D (5 bases). The CDR3 DNA reads TGTGCCAGCAGTGAAGCGCTTCCAGGGCAGGCCTACAATGAGCAGTTCTTC. This translates into CASSEALPGQAYNEQFF.